These T cell receptor beta chains were read from a single sample in a study of T-cell memory formation after mild COVID-19. TCRdb re-called the 5' RACE reads through MiXCR, storing one row per CDR3 protein. The table has about 470,000 distinct CDR3 sequences, roughly 25% seen once; the top ten hold roughly an eighth. The source material was PBMCs or a T cell subset sorted from them (not recorded which). These receptors came from an adult woman who had mild COVID-19 (a few samples of this study predate the infection). Cell type and time point are not known. Each CDR3 is given with its conserved first and last residue. The D gene is left open where the match is weak. Size values are once, few and many counts, or a class for expanded clones, and some rows have none.

D gene,clone size,V gene,CDR3 length,J gene,CDR3 protein,CDR3 DNA
NA,few,TRBV7-8,11,TRBJ2-7,CASSFRQEQYF,TGTGCCAGCAGCTTTAGACAGGAGCAGTACTTC
TRBD2,NA,TRBV6-6,15,TRBJ2-5,CASRATSGPQETQYF,TGTGCCAGCAGGGCGACTAGCGGACCTCAAGAGACCCAGTACTTC
NA,few,TRBV7-9,12,TRBJ2-5,CASSYGVETQYF,TGTGCCAGCAGCTACGGGGTAGAGACCCAGTACTTC
TRBD1,NA,TRBV7-9,15,TRBJ2-5,CASSINLGQKETQYF,TGTGCCAGCAGCATAAACCTGGGACAGAAAGAGACCCAGTACTTC
NA,NA,TRBV7-8,17,TRBJ2-2,CASSSDEVGGNTGELFF,TGTGCCAGCAGCTCAGACGAGGTGGGGGGGAACACCGGGGAGCTGTTTTTT
NA,many,TRBV7-3,19,TRBJ2-3,CASSLMSQGGRETTDTQYF,TGTGCCAGCAGCTTAATGAGTCAGGGGGGCCGGGAGACCACAGATACGCAGTATTTT
TRBD2,few,TRBV20-1,19,TRBJ2-5,CSARYGTSGGHSYQETQYF,TGCAGTGCTAGATACGGGACTAGCGGGGGCCACTCGTACCAAGAGACCCAGTACTTC
NA,few,TRBV3-1,16,TRBJ2-2,CASSQAWSANTGELFF,TGTGCCAGCAGCCAAGCTTGGTCCGCTAACACCGGGGAGCTGTTTTTT
NA,few,TRBV7-9,13,TRBJ2-7,CASRRPGSYEQYF,TGTGCCAGCCGCCGCCCCGGTTCCTACGAGCAGTACTTC
NA,NA,TRBV20-1,13,TRBJ2-7,CSARGISSYEQYF,TGCAGTGCTAGAGGAATTAGCTCCTACGAGCAGTACTTC
TRBD2,NA,TRBV3-1,16,TRBJ2-7,CASSRTSGSLSYEQYF,TGTGCCAGCAGCCGGACTAGCGGCTCCCTATCCTACGAGCAGTACTTC
TRBD1,NA,TRBV5-1,14,TRBJ2-5,CASRPLGTEETQYF,TGCGCCAGCAGACCCCTCGGGACAGAAGAGACCCAGTACTTC
TRBD2,few,TRBV7-9,16,TRBJ2-3,CASTDLSGRAVDTQYF,TGTGCCAGCACCGACCTAAGCGGGAGGGCGGTCGATACGCAGTATTTT
NA,many,TRBV5-1,14,TRBJ2-7,CASSFFQGVYEQYF,TGCGCCAGCAGCTTTTTTCAGGGAGTCTACGAGCAGTACTTC
NA,few,TRBV5-6,14,TRBJ2-2,CASSLVGHPGELFF,TGTGCCAGCAGCTTGGTGGGCCATCCGGGGGAGCTGTTTTTT
NA,NA,TRBV12-5,13,TRBJ2-5,CASAMGWEETQYF,TGTGCTAGTGCCATGGGGTGGGAAGAGACCCAGTACTTC
TRBD2,NA,TRBV7-8,17,TRBJ2-3,CASSLLSGGGSTDTQYF,TGTGCCAGCAGCTTACTGAGCGGGGGCGGAAGCACAGATACGCAGTATTTT
TRBD2,NA,TRBV5-6,18,TRBJ2-3,CASSLGAGGPAGRNTQYF,TGTGCCAGCAGCTTGGGAGCGGGAGGCCCGGCTGGTCGGAATACGCAGTATTTT
NA,NA,TRBV5-1,14,TRBJ2-5,CASSLGLGAVTQYF,TGCGCCAGCAGCTTGGGGCTAGGGGCAGTGACCCAGTACTTC
NA,few,TRBV2,15,TRBJ2-1,CASSEVAGYYNEQFF,TGTGCCAGCAGTGAAGTGGCGGGATACTACAATGAGCAGTTCTTC
NA,once,TRBV18,16,TRBJ1-1,CASSPVRGGANTEAFF,TGTGCCAGCTCACCCGTACGGGGGGGCGCGAACACTGAAGCTTTCTTT
TRBD2,once,TRBV4-2,15,TRBJ2-5,CASSPLAGGKETQYF,TGTGCCAGCAGCCCGTTAGCGGGGGGGAAGGAGACCCAGTACTTC
NA,few,TRBV12-3/TRBV12-4,13,TRBJ1-4,CASGTADVEKLFF,TGTGCCAGCGGGACGGCCGACGTTGAAAAACTGTTTTTT
NA,NA,TRBV4-3,15,TRBJ2-7,CASSQGRGASFEQYF,TGCGCCAGCAGCCAAGGACGGGGGGCGTCTTTCGAGCAGTACTTC
NA,few,TRBV9,13,TRBJ1-6,CASSVAVSSPLHF,TGTGCCAGCAGCGTAGCGGTCAGTTCACCCCTCCACTTT
NA,NA,TRBV4-2,16,TRBJ2-3,CASSHEDWGATDTQYF,TGTGCCAGCAGCCACGAGGACTGGGGAGCAACAGATACGCAGTATTTT
NA,few,TRBV5-5,16,TRBJ1-5,CASSFAAARGNQPQHF,TGTGCCAGCAGCTTCGCGGCAGCGCGAGGCAATCAGCCCCAGCATTTT
TRBD1,NA,TRBV29-1,13,TRBJ2-5,CSVEGQSQETQYF,TGCAGCGTTGAGGGACAGAGCCAAGAGACCCAGTACTTC
NA,NA,TRBV6-5,15,TRBJ2-6,CASRFDSSGANVLTF,TGTGCCAGCAGGTTCGATAGCTCTGGGGCCAACGTCCTGACTTTC
NA,NA,TRBV27,14,TRBJ1-1,CASSFVDANTEAFF,TGTGCCAGCAGTTTTGTAGATGCGAACACTGAAGCTTTCTTT